This passage covers 7 T cell receptor beta chains from one sample sequenced in a study of cytomegalovirus exposure and HLA in healthy donors (dated by TCRdb to about 2017). The method was the immunoSEQ multiplex PCR assay. The multiplex PCR relied on a mix of 60 forward primers for TCR Vbeta segments and 13 reverse primers for TCR Jbeta segments. TCRdb re-hosts the immuneACCESS table, in-frame sequences only. Its copies lack some clones; in the studies checked, an unresolved V gene accounts for under half of them, and the cause for the rest is not known. The sample table shows approximately 120,000 clones, and 65% to 80% are seen once. The ten largest make up roughly 13% of the sample. The source material was PBMCs. Receptors were obtained from a woman aged 60-70 years in good health and CMV-seropositive.

This clone was counted between two and nine times. The chain carries TRBV15 and TRBJ1-4; possible D gene TRBD1, 5 bases. The CDR3 is 15 residues long. V lost 8 bases and J lost 8, with 21 bases in between. Germline CDR1 is LNHNV and CDR2 is YYDKDF (reference sequence). The CDR3 sequence: CATQRTAGLGEKLFF. Written as DNA, the CDR3 is TGTGCCACCCAGCGTACGGCAGGGCTAGGAGAAAAACTGTTTTTT.

The rearrangement links TRBV19 to TRBJ2-3; 12 bases map to TRBD2. The CDR3 is 16 residues long. Germline V gives CDR1 LNHDA, CDR2 SQIVND (reference sequence). V lost 5 bases and J lost 2; bases outside the gene matches: 5. The CDR3 reads CASSVSSGRVTDTQYF. The CDR3 nucleotides are TGTGCCAGTAGTGTATCTAGCGGGAGGGTCACAGATACGCAGTATTTT.

A single count supports this clone. The V and J genes are TRBV19 and TRBJ1-3, with D perhaps matching TRBD1 (5 bases). The CDR3 has 17 amino acids. V dropped 4 bases and J dropped 0 bases, with 16 bases sitting between them. Germline lookup yields CDR1 LNHDA and CDR2 SQIVND (reference sequence). This CDR3 reads CASSTLDRPVSGNTIYF. DNA for the CDR3: TGTGCCAGTAGTACACTTGACAGACCCGTCTCTGGAAACACCATATATTTT. The full variable domain, rest sourced from reference TRBV19 and TRBJ1-3, is DGGITQSPKYLFRKEGQNVTLSCEQNLNHDAMYWYRQDPGQGLRLIYYSQIVNDFQKGDIAEGYSVSREKKESFPLTVTSAQKNPTAFYLCASSTLDRPVSGNTIYFGEGSWLTVV.

The chain recombines TRBV4-2 with TRBJ1-5; D is ambiguous. The CDR3 totals 15 residues. CDR1 and CDR2 (germline): LGHNA, YNFKEQ. Trimming removed 2 bases at V and 5 bases at J, with 13 bases between. The CDR3 loop is CASSQFASPDQPQHF. Here the CDR3 DNA reads TGTGCCAGCAGCCAATTCGCAAGCCCTGATCAGCCCCAGCATTTT.

The rearrangement links TRBV11-2 to TRBJ1-2; possible D gene TRBD1, 6 bases. Trimming removed 6 bases at V and 5 bases at J, with 22 bases between. The CDR3 has 16 amino acids. Germline V CDR1 and CDR2: SGHAT, FQNNGV. CDR3 region: CASREVQGHLGYGYTF. The CDR3 region has the DNA TGTGCCAGCAGAGAGGTACAGGGCCATCTTGGTTATGGCTACACCTTC.

The chain employs TRBV6-5 and TRBJ1-2, with TRBD1 matching 10 bases. This CDR3 comprises 16 residues. The junction had 5 bases not matched to a gene; V was cut back by 0 bases and J by 4 bases. Germline V gives CDR1 MNHEY, CDR2 SVGAGI. In DNA form, the CDR3 reads TGTGCCAGCAGTTACTCCCGGACAGGGGGTGGCTATGGCTACACCTTC. It is translated as CASSYSRTGGGYGYTF.

The sample holds one count of this clone. The chain recombines TRBV7-9 with TRBJ2-5, with 8 bases fitting TRBD1. Germline V gene lookup returns CDR1 SEHNR and CDR2 FQNEAQ (reference sequence). The ends lost 6 bases at V and 5 bases at J; junction bases unmatched: 8. The CDR3 runs to 14 residues. The CDR3 loop is CASRPGTGSETQYF. DNA for the CDR3: TGTGCCAGCAGGCCCGGGACAGGATCCGAGACCCAGTACTTC.